This TCR beta chain appears in the sequencing data of a study of blood T cells in healthy people across ages. Overall study findings and caveats: Donor CMV status, an unknown factor, possibly confounded changes in expanded clonotypes.

In the case of this clonotype: Antigen: not known.

Sample-barcoded 5' priming and a J-beta primer mix drove a second PCR of roughly 6 to 12 cycles. TCRdb re-called the 5' RACE reads with MiXCR, one entry per CDR3 protein. The profile shows 650,000 to 900,000 distinct CDR3 sequences, 62% of them singletons. The CDR3 sequence is 16 residues long. With 5 bases clipped from V and 3 bases from J, the junction kept 8 bases outside the gene matches. The specimen was blood. The gene calls are TRBV12-3 or TRBV12-4 and TRBJ2-7; TRBD2 aligns across 12 bases. This receptor was identified in a man in his thirties or forties in good health. The CDR3 protein is CASSTRTSGDIYEQYF. The CDR3, as DNA: TGTGCCAGCAGTACCCGGACTAGCGGGGACATCTACGAGCAGTACTTC.